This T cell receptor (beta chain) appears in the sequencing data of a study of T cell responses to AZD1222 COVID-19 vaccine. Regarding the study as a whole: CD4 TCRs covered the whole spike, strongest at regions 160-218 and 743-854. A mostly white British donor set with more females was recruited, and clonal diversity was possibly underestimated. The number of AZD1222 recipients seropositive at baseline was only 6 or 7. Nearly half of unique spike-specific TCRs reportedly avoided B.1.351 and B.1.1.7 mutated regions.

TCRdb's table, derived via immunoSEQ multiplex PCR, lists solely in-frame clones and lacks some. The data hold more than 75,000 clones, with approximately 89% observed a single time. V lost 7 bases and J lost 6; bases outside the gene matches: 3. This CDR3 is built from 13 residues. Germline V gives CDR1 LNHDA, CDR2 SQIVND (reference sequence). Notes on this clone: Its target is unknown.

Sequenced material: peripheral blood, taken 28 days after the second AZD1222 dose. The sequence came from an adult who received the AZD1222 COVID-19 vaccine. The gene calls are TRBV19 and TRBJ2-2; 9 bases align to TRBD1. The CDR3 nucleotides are TGTGCCAGTAAACAGGGGGCGGCCGGGGAGCTGTTTTTT. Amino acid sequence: CASKQGAAGELFF.